Shown below are 20 T cell receptor beta chains from a single sample sequenced in a study of CD8 T cells in acute hepatitis C reinfection. Study conclusions and caveats: All groups preferentially used TRBV04 and TRBV06, which was not due to overrepresentation in the naive pool.

Indicated time point: at least 347 days after estimated infection, following spontaneous clearance. The hepatitis C virus-specific receptor repertoire was characterized directly ex vivo, with no prior expansion in culture. The protocol was immunoSEQ multiplex PCR, while the TCRdb copy is restricted to in-frame clones and leaves out a portion. The data hold about 2,600 clones, with about 67% observed a single time. The material was HCV NS3-1073 tetramer-sorted CD8+ T cells from PBMCs, obtained at follow-up. Receptor source: a man between 35 and 55 years old who spontaneously cleared hepatitis C infection.

Sample share makes this clone large. The chain recombines TRBV9 with TRBJ1-4, with a tentative D call TRBD1 (5 bases). CDR3 length: 15 residues. V lost 0 bases and J 4 bases, leaving 10 bases between the germline ends. The germline gives CDR1 SGDLS, CDR2 YYNGEE. The chain's CDR3 is CASSVAGLNNEKLFF. CDR3 sequence (DNA): TGTGCCAGCAGCGTAGCAGGGTTGAATAATGAAAAACTGTTTTTT.

This chain joins TRBV4-2 and TRBJ2-7; D remains unclear. V shed 0 bases and J shed 9 bases, with 12 bases lying between them. This CDR3 has 13 residues. Germline CDR1 reads LGHNA; CDR2 reads YNFKEQ. The CDR3 DNA reads TGTGCCAGCAGCCAAGAATTGGGCGTTCTGCAGTACTTC. Amino acids: CASSQELGVLQYF.

The V gene is TRBV2, the J gene TRBJ1-2; 7 bases fit TRBD1. Germline V lookup: CDR1 SNHLY, CDR2 FYNNEI. Trimming cost V 7 bases and J 7 bases; bases outside gene matches: 9. The CDR3 extends over 13 amino acids. The CDR3 loop is CASTITGAPGYTF. The CDR3 DNA reads TGTGCCAGCACGATCACAGGGGCGCCTGGCTACACCTTC. Full variable domain (missing parts from reference TRBV2 and TRBJ1-2): EPEVTQTPSHQVTQMGQEVILRCVPISNHLYFYWYRQILGQKVEFLVSFYNNEISEKSEIFDDQFSVERPDGSNFTLKIRSTKLEDSAMYFCASTITGAPGYTFGSGTRLTVV.

The chain carries TRBV4-2 and TRBJ2-1, with TRBD1 matching over 10 bases. The CDR3 is 14 amino acids. Germline V CDR1 and CDR2: LGHNA, YNFKEQ. The V gene end was trimmed by 6 bases and the J gene end by 7 bases; junction bases not matched to a gene: 6. CDR3 nucleotide sequence: TGTGCCAGCAGACCGACAGGGGGCGGGAATGAGCAGTTCTTC. Translated, it gives CASRPTGGGNEQFF.

In its sample, this clone ranks as large. The chain combines TRBV4-2 with TRBJ2-4; 7 bases map to TRBD1. The CDR3 extends over 16 amino acids. V shed 0 bases and J 9 bases; nucleotides not matched to a gene: 11. Per the germline V gene, CDR1 is LGHNA and CDR2 is YNFKEQ. The CDR3 loop reads CASSQEVNRGWGIQYF. CDR3 coding DNA: TGTGCCAGCAGCCAAGAAGTTAACAGGGGCTGGGGCATTCAGTACTTC.

The rearrangement links TRBV2 to TRBJ1-2; D is ambiguous. Germline CDR1 SNHLY, CDR2 FYNNEI. Trimming left V 3 bases short and J 8 bases short, with 13 bases between. This CDR3 is built from 13 residues. The CDR3 region has the DNA TGTGCCAGCAGTGACAGCCTGTCCGGGGGCTACACCTTC. This codes for CASSDSLSGGYTF.

The genes are TRBV13 and TRBJ2-7; TRBD2 agrees at 8 bases. V was pared by 4 bases and J by 2 bases, with 7 bases of the junction left unmatched. Looked up from germline, CDR1 is PRHDT and CDR2 is FYEKMQ (reference sequence). The length of the CDR3 is 15 residues. In DNA form, the CDR3 reads TGTGCCAGCAGCTCCACCGGGACTAGTGCCTACGAGCAGTACTTC. Translated: CASSSTGTSAYEQYF.

The V call is TRBV5-1, the J call TRBJ2-7, with D possibly being TRBD1 (6 bases). Germline V CDR1 and CDR2: SGHRS, YFSETQ. Between the trimmed V and J ends, which lost 4 bases and 2 bases, there was a span of 10 bases. The CDR3 totals 13 residues. The CDR3 bases are TGCGCCAGCAGCAAACAGGGTACCTACGAGCAGTACTTC. Translated: CASSKQGTYEQYF.

This CDR3 is CATEGTTLAKNIQYF. CDR3 DNA: TGCGCCACCGAGGGGACTACTTTAGCCAAAAACATTCAGTACTTC. The chain is built from TRBV10-2 and TRBJ2-4; 7 nucleotides agree with TRBD2. Per germline, CDR1 WSHSY and CDR2 SAAADI. This CDR3 region has 15 residues. V shed 10 bases and J 0 bases; nucleotides not matched to a gene: 9.

The chain combines TRBV28 with TRBJ2-7, with D uncertain. This CDR3 spans 11 amino acids. V was clipped by 6 bases and J by 6 bases, with 9 bases between them. The germline V gene has CDR1 MDHEN and CDR2 SYDVKM. This chain's CDR3 is CASSQRAEQYF. The CDR3 DNA reads TGTGCCAGCAGCCAAAGGGCCGAGCAGTACTTC. The whole variable domain, filled in from reference TRBV28 and TRBJ2-7, reads DVKVTQSSRYLVKRTGEKVFLECVQDMDHENMFWYRQDPGLGLRLIYFSYDVKMKEKGDIPEGYSVSREKKERFSLILESASTNQTSMYLCASSQRAEQYFGPGTRLTVT.

This clone was observed a single time. Other nucleotide sequences in the sample specify the same CDR3. The CDR3 sequence is CASSPTDPYGYTF. Written as DNA, the CDR3 is TGTGCCAGCAGCCCGACAGACCCCTATGGCTACACCTTC. The V and J genes are TRBV28 and TRBJ1-2, with D tentatively TRBD1 (5 bases). Looked up from germline, CDR1 is MDHEN and CDR2 is SYDVKM. Trimming pared 6 bases from V and 4 bases from J, leaving 12 bases between. The CDR3 has 13 residues.

The chain has TRBV10-3 and TRBJ1-2; D is perhaps TRBD1 (6 bases). The germline V and J ends were trimmed by 0 bases and 5 bases, with 10 bases remaining between them. In germline, CDR1 is ENHRY, CDR2 SYGVKD. The CDR3 loop spans 14 amino acids. The CDR3 loop reads CAISESRGGYGYTF. In DNA, the CDR3 is TGTGCCATCAGTGAGTCGCGAGGGGGGTATGGCTACACCTTC.

The chain combines TRBV5-4 with TRBJ2-5; no clear D gene. The V gene's germline CDR1 is SGHNT and CDR2 YYREEE (reference sequence). Between the trimmed V and J ends, which lost 6 bases and 1 base, there was a span of 10 bases. This CDR3 is 13 amino acids long. CDR3 bases: TGTGCCAGCACCGCAGAGAGCCAAGAGACCCAGTACTTC. Translation gives CASTAESQETQYF.

V usage is TRBV29-1 and J usage is TRBJ2-7; the D is unclear. The CDR3 runs 11 residues. Germline values: CDR1 SQVTM, CDR2 ANQGSEA. V was cut by 4 bases and J by 6 bases, with 10 bases left in between. The CDR3 DNA follows: TGCAGCGTTGGGATTGGTGGCGAGCAGTACTTC. It translates to CSVGIGGEQYF.

The rearrangement uses TRBV27 and TRBJ2-1; D not certain. Germline V gene lookup returns CDR1 MNHEY and CDR2 SMNVEV (reference sequence). The V end was cut by 1 base, the J end by 13 bases, with 5 bases between. The CDR3 has 10 amino acids. This CDR3 is CASSLWPQFF. CDR3 in DNA: TGTGCCAGCAGTTTATGGCCACAGTTCTTC.

This clone was observed a few times. This chain uses TRBV19 with TRBJ2-7, with D perhaps TRBD2 (5 bases). Trimming pared 3 bases from V and 3 bases from J, leaving 15 bases between. Looked up from germline, CDR1 is LNHDA and CDR2 is SQIVND (reference sequence). The CDR3 runs 15 residues. CDR3 loop: CASSILRDPIYEQYF. The DNA of the CDR3 is TGTGCCAGTAGTATCCTCCGGGATCCTATCTACGAGCAGTACTTC.

In this sample, this clone is large (0.1 to 1%). J is TRBJ1-3 and V is TRBV2; no firm D call. Trimming pared 2 bases from V and 6 bases from J, leaving 8 bases between. Germline CDR1 is SNHLY and CDR2 is FYNNEI. This CDR3 is 13 amino acids long. The CDR3 sequence: CASSENTANTIYF. CDR3 DNA sequence: TGTGCCAGCAGTGAAAACACGGCAAACACCATATATTTT.

The table lists this clone with a few counts. It is unclear where the CDR3 begins or ends on the DNA, so no DNA is shown, and the CDR3 is as TCRdb lists it. The genes are TRBV27 and TRBJ1-1; TRBD1 is the table's D call and was not checked against the DNA. Ends included, the CDR3 has 11 residues. From germline, CDR1 is MNHEY and CDR2 SMNVEV (reference sequence). CDR3 sequence: CASILGPKAFF.

The chain employs TRBV11-3 and TRBJ2-3; 10 bases line up with TRBD1. CDR3 length: 16 residues. The germline V gene has CDR1 SGHNT and CDR2 YENEEA. V gave up 0 bases and J gave up 4 bases; unmatched junction bases: 4. CDR3: CASSLEGTGVPDTQYF. CDR3 sequence (DNA): TGTGCCAGCAGCTTAGAGGGGACAGGGGTTCCAGATACGCAGTATTTT.

The V and J genes are TRBV18 and TRBJ1-3, with D possibly being TRBD1 (6 bases). The CDR3 contains 14 residues. Germline V gene lookup returns CDR1 KGHSH and CDR2 LQKENI. V lost 6 bases and J lost 2, with 11 bases in between. The CDR3 DNA reads as TGTGCCAGCTCGCGGACAGAGACTGGAAACACCATATATTTT. Amino acids: CASSRTETGNTIYF.